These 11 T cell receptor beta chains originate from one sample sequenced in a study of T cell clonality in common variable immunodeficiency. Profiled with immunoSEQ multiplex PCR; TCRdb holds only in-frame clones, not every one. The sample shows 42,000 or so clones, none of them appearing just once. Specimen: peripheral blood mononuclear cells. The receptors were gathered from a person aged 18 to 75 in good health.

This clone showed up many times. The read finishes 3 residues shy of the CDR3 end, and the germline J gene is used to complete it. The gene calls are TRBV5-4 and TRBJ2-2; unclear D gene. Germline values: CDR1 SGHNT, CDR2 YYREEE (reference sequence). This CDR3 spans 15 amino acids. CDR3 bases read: TGTGCCAGCAGCTTGGGTCGCACAACTAATGAAAAG. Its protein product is CASSLGRTTNEK. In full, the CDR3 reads CASSLGRTTNEKLFF.

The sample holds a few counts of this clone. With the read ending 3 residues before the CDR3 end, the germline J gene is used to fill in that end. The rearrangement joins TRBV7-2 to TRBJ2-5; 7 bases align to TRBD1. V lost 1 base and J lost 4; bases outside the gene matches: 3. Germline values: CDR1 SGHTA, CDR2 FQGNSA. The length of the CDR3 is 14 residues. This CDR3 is CASSLGPGGETQYF. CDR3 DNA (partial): TGTGCCAGCAGCTTAGGGCCAGGGGGAGAGACC.

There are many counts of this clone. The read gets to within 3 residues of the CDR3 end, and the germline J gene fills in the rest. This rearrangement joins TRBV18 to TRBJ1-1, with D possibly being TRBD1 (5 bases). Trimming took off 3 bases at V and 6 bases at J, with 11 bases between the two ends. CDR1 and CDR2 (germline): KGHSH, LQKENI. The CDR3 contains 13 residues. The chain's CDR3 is CASSPQGYSEAFF. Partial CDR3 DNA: TGTGCCAGCTCACCTCAGGGTTACTCTGAA.

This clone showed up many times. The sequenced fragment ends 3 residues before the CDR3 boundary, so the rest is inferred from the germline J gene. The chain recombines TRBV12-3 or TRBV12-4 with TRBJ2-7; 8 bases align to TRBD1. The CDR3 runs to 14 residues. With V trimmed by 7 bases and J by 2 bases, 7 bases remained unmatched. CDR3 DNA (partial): TGTGCCAGCACGGACAGGGAGGCAGCCTACGAG. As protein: CASTDREAAYE. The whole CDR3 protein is CASTDREAAYEQYF.

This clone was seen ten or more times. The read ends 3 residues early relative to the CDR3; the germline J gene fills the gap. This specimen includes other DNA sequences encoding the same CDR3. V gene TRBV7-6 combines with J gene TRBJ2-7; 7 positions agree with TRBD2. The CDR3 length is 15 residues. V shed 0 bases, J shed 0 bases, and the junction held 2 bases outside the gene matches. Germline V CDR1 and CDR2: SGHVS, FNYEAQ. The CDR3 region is CASSLALADSYEQYF. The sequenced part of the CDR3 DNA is TGTGCCAGCAGCTTAGCGCTAGCGGACTCCTACGAG.

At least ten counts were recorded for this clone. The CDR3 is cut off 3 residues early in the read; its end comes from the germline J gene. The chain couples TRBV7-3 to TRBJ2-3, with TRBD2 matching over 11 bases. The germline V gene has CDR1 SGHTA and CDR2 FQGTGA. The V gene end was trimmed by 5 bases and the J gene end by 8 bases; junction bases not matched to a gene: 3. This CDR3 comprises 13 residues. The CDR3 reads CASSPLAGGTQYF. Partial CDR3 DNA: TGTGCCAGCAGCCCGCTAGCGGGAGGTACG.

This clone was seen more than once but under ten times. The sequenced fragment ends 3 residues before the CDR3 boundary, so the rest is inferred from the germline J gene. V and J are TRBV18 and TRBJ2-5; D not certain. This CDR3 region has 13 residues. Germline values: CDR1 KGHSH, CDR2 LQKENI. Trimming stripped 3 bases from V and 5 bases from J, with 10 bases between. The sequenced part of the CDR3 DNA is TGTGCCAGCTCACCGGGTAACGGGGAGACC. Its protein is CASSPGNGET. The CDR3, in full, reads CASSPGNGETQYF.

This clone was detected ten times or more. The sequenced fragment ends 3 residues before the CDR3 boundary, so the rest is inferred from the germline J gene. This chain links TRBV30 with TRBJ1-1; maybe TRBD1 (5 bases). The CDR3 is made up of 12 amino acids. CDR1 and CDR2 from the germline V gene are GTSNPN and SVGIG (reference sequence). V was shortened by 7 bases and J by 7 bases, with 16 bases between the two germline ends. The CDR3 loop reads CALTRGGVEAFF. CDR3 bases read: TGTGCCTTGACCCGGGGGGGAGTTGAA.

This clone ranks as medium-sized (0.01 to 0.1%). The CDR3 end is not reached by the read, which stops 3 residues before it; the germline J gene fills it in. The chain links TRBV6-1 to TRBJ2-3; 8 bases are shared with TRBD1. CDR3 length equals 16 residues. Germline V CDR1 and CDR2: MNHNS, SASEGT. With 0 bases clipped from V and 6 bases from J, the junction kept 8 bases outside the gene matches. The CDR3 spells CASSEAFRGRSDTQYF. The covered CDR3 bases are TGTGCCAGCAGTGAAGCGTTCAGGGGGCGTTCTGATACG.

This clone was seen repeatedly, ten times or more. Partial CDR3 DNA: TGCAGTGCTAGCGGCTGGACTAGCGGGGGTAATGAG. Its protein product is CSASGWTSGGNE. The whole CDR3 sequence is CSASGWTSGGNEQFF. J is TRBJ2-1 and V is TRBV20-1; 13 bases agree with TRBD2. The read comes to an end 3 residues before the CDR3 does, leaving the germline J gene to fill in the end. This CDR3 spans 15 amino acids. Germline V CDR1 and CDR2: DFQATT, SNEGSKA (reference sequence). Losses at the gene ends were 3 bases for V and 7 bases for J; bases not matched to a gene: 6.

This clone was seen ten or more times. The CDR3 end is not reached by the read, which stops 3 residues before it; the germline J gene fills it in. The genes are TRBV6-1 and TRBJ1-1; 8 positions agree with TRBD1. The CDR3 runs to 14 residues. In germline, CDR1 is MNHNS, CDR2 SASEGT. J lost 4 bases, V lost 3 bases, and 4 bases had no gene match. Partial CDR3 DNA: TGTGCCAGCAGTGACCTAGGGACAGGCACTGAA. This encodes CASSDLGTGTE. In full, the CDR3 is CASSDLGTGTEAFF.